One sample yielded the 13 T cell receptor beta chains listed below, sequenced in a study of shared clonotypes between healthy human individuals. The protocol was immunoSEQ multiplex PCR, while the TCRdb copy is restricted to in-frame clones and leaves out a portion. The data show some 470,000 clones, 70% to 80% seen once. Sequencing was performed on PBMCs. These receptors were taken from a middle-aged woman in good health. Some clones in this sample may be carry-over from other donors' samples.

This sequence joins TRBV27 and TRBJ2-7; 9 bases map to TRBD2. V lost 7 bases and J lost 5; bases outside the gene matches: 3. CDR1 and CDR2 (germline): MNHEY, SMNVEV (reference sequence). The CDR3 loop spans 12 amino acids. In DNA, the CDR3 is TGTGCCAGCACGGGACTAGCCCACGAGCAGTACTTC. This translates into CASTGLAHEQYF.

The chain carries TRBV2 and TRBJ2-7; 8 bases map to TRBD1. Per germline, CDR1 SNHLY and CDR2 FYNNEI. The CDR3 covers 13 residues. V lost 6 bases, J lost 3 bases, and 4 bases stayed unmatched. The CDR3 DNA follows: TGTGCCAGCAGAAGGGACAGGAACTACGAGCAGTACTTC. This sequence encodes CASRRDRNYEQYF.

This clone was observed a handful of times. The gene calls are TRBV7-2 and TRBJ2-1; 9 positions agree with TRBD2. CDR1 SGHTA and CDR2 FQGNSA come from the germline V gene. The junction had 1 base not matched to a gene; V was cut back by 2 bases and J by 2 bases. This CDR3 is 15 amino acids long. The CDR3 here is CASSLQREAYNEQFF. CDR3 DNA sequence: TGTGCCAGCAGCTTACAGCGGGAGGCCTACAATGAGCAGTTCTTC.

This chain uses TRBV19 with TRBJ2-7; D unresolved. From germline, CDR1 is LNHDA and CDR2 SQIVND (reference sequence). There are 13 residues in the CDR3. V was cut by 5 bases and J by 2 bases, with 10 bases left in between. The CDR3 region has the DNA TGTGCCAGTAGTTTAACACGGACCTACGAGCAGTACTTC. This gives the protein CASSLTRTYEQYF.

The chain carries TRBV7-9 and TRBJ2-7; D ambiguous. CDR3 size: 17 residues. Trimming cost V 0 bases and J 0 bases, with 15 bases left between them. Germline V gives CDR1 SEHNR, CDR2 FQNEAQ (reference sequence). The CDR3 is CASSLALGSNASYEQYF. The DNA for the CDR3 is TGTGCCAGCAGCTTAGCACTCGGCAGCAACGCCTCCTACGAGCAGTACTTC. Complete variable domain (other parts from reference TRBV7-9 and TRBJ2-7): DTGVSQNPRHKITKRGQNVTFRCDPISEHNRLYWYRQTLGQGPEFLTYFQNEAQLEKSRLLSDRFSAERPKGSFSTLEIQRTEQGDSAMYLCASSLALGSNASYEQYFGPGTRLTVT.

V gene TRBV7-3 combines with J gene TRBJ1-1; D unclear. From germline, CDR1 is SGHTA and CDR2 FQGTGA. The CDR3 totals 13 residues. V lost 3 bases and J 5 bases, leaving 10 bases between the germline ends. CDR3 sequence (DNA): TGTGCCAGCAGCTTCGTTGGGTGGACTGAAGCTTTCTTT. Protein product: CASSFVGWTEAFF.

The chain carries TRBV7-6 and TRBJ2-1; D is ambiguous. The CDR3 covers 12 residues. CDR1 is SGHVS, CDR2 FNYEAQ, per germline. The V end was cut by 5 bases, the J end by 9 bases, with 11 bases between. The CDR3 is CASSVILGEQFF. The CDR3, as DNA: TGTGCCAGCAGCGTTATTTTGGGTGAGCAGTTCTTC.

In this sample, this clone turned up once. V and J are TRBV4-1 and TRBJ2-5; 11 bases map to TRBD2. The DNA end is a closer match to TRBJ2-7, so the J assignment may be wrong. The length of the CDR3 is 16 residues. The germline V gene encodes CDR1 MGHRA and CDR2 YSYEKL. This CDR3 is CASSHPGTSGTYEQYF. The CDR3, as DNA: TGCGCCAGCAGCCACCCCGGGACTAGCGGCACCTACGAGCAGTACTTC.

As concerns this clone: Since a much larger clone is just one base distant, this may be a read error. At the DNA level, this CDR3 is encoded by other sequences in the same sample as well. The V gene is TRBV28, the J gene TRBJ2-2, with D possibly TRBD1 on 6 matching bases. Germline CDR1 MDHEN, CDR2 SYDVKM. The CDR3 consists of 16 residues. In DNA form, the CDR3 reads TGTGCCAGCAGCCTTGAGAGGGGATGGGACACCGGGGAGCTGTTTTTC. Residues: CASSLERGWDTGELFF.

V gene TRBV30 combines with J gene TRBJ2-5; no clear D. The CDR3 contains 11 residues. Deletions cut 4 bases from V and 2 bases from J, with 5 bases between. From germline, CDR1 is GTSNPN and CDR2 SVGIG (reference sequence). CDR3 bases: TGTGCCTGGAACCTACAAGAGACCCAGTACTTC. Protein product: CAWNLQETQYF.

The chain joins TRBV7-6 to TRBJ2-5; 9 bases map to TRBD2. CDR1 SGHVS and CDR2 FNYEAQ come from the germline V gene. The CDR3 covers 16 residues. J gave up 1 base and V 0 bases, and 3 bases lay outside the gene matches. For the CDR3, the DNA is TGTGCCAGCAGCTTAGCGCCTAGCGGGATCCAAGAGACCCAGTACTTC. Translating it yields CASSLAPSGIQETQYF.

The chain carries TRBV6-5 and TRBJ2-3, with D perhaps given as TRBD1 or TRBD2 (5 bases each). V shed 5 bases and J shed 1 base, with 10 bases lying between them. The CDR3 totals 14 residues. Germline CDR1 and CDR2: MNHEY and SVGAGI. The chain's CDR3 is CASSRDLRTDTQYF. The CDR3 DNA reads TGTGCCAGCAGTAGGGACCTCCGCACAGATACGCAGTATTTT.

J is TRBJ1-1 and V is TRBV10-2; no clear D gene. This CDR3 contains 13 residues. V was trimmed by 3 bases and J by 2 bases, leaving 7 bases between them. Germline CDR1 is WSHSY and CDR2 is SAAADI. The CDR3, as DNA: TGCGCCAGCAGTGAATACCAAAACACTGAAGCTTTCTTT. Amino acid sequence: CASSEYQNTEAFF.